The T cell receptor beta chain under discussion was sequenced for a study of CXCR3-negative and CXCR3-positive naive CD8 T cells. General study results and limits: Cryopreservation partially lowered CXCR3 expression, so most assays used fresh PBMCs. Naive CXCR3-positive cells had TRB CDR3s more hydrophobic than those of CXCR3-negative naive cells.

On this clonotype: Its cognate antigen is unknown.

CDR3 length: 15 residues. Germline loops: CDR1 SGHNT, CDR2 YYREEE (reference sequence). cDNA libraries for TRB were generated by 5' RACE incorporating UMI labels. TCRdb re-called the 5' RACE reads and catalogs CDR3 proteins one per entry, DNA excluded. This sample's table reports about 120,000 distinct CDR3 sequences. This clonotype was obtained from a human donor in good health. Some clones in this sample may be carry-over from other donors' samples. This sequence joins TRBV5-4 and TRBJ2-7; TCRdb indicates TRBD1, and absent DNA this call remains unverified. The sequenced material came from naive CXCR3+ CD8+ T cells from blood. The subset is: CD45RO-CCR7+CD27+CD95- naive CD8+ T cells expressing CXCR3 (TNR3+). The CDR3: CASSLSPGSAYEQYF.